What follows are 21 T cell receptor beta chains derived from one specimen sequenced in a study of shared clonotypes between healthy human individuals. The repertoire was sequenced with immunoSEQ multiplex PCR; TCRdb's copy has only in-frame clones and lacks some. The sample holds hundreds of thousands of clones, less than 85% seen once. The material sequenced was memory CD4+ T cells sorted from blood. Indicated subset: CD45RA-negative fraction. Receptors originate from a woman aged 25-40 years in good health.

The chain links TRBV19 to TRBJ1-1; D not resolved. There are 15 residues in the CDR3. Germline assignment: CDR1 LNHDA and CDR2 SQIVND (reference sequence). V lost 4 bases, J lost 4 bases, and 16 bases lay in between. The CDR3 spells CASSKRSDGVTEAFF. DNA of the CDR3: TGTGCCAGTAGTAAGCGAAGTGACGGGGTCACTGAAGCTTTCTTT.

In this sample, this clone turned up a few times. This rearrangement joins TRBV5-1 to TRBJ2-1; possibly TRBD1 for D (5 bases). V lost 5 bases and J lost 9, with 21 bases in between. This CDR3 has 15 amino acids. Germline V gene lookup returns CDR1 SGHRS and CDR2 YFSETQ. Here the CDR3 reads CASSYEARSDSEQFF. The CDR3 nucleotides read TGCGCCAGCAGTTACGAGGCCCGGTCAGACAGTGAGCAGTTCTTC.

The gene calls are TRBV7-9 and TRBJ2-1, with 10 positions matching TRBD2. The J segment lost 8 bases and the V segment lost 3 bases, leaving 10 bases of the junction unmatched. The CDR3 totals 16 residues. Germline lookup yields CDR1 SEHNR and CDR2 FQNEAQ (reference sequence). The CDR3 sequence: CASSFGSSGRRDEQFF. The DNA for the CDR3 is TGTGCCAGCAGCTTTGGGTCTAGCGGGAGAAGAGATGAGCAGTTCTTC. Complete variable domain (other parts from reference TRBV7-9 and TRBJ2-1): DTGVSQNPRHKITKRGQNVTFRCDPISEHNRLYWYRQTLGQGPEFLTYFQNEAQLEKSRLLSDRFSAERPKGSFSTLEIQRTEQGDSAMYLCASSFGSSGRRDEQFFGPGTRLTVL.

J is TRBJ1-5 and V is TRBV6-6; no definite D call. This CDR3 is 15 amino acids long. V lost 2 bases and J lost 4, with 12 bases in between. Germline CDR1 and CDR2: MNHNY and SVGAGI (reference sequence). The DNA of the CDR3 is TGTGCCAGCAGTTACATCGCCCGAGCAAATCAGCCCCAGCATTTT. This translates into CASSYIARANQPQHF.

The gene calls are TRBV27 and TRBJ2-7, with 11 bases aligning to TRBD2. This CDR3 has 19 amino acids. Germline CDR1 is MNHEY and CDR2 is SMNVEV (reference sequence). Germline trimming cut 7 bases from V and 0 bases from J; bases unmatched to any gene: 17. CDR3 bases: TGTGCCAGCACTAAAATCGGTACTAGCGGGAGATACCTCTCCTACGAGCAGTACTTC. Residues: CASTKIGTSGRYLSYEQYF.

In this sample, this clone turned up many times. The sample holds other DNA sequences that translate to the same CDR3. This chain joins TRBV5-1 and TRBJ2-1, with 11 bases lining up with TRBD1. Germline CDR1 SGHRS, CDR2 YFSETQ. This CDR3 has 15 amino acids. J lost 9 bases, V lost 3 bases, and 8 bases had no gene match. CDR3 protein: CASSYGPGQGGEQFF. The CDR3 DNA is TGCGCCAGCAGCTACGGACCGGGACAGGGGGGTGAGCAGTTCTTC.

Comment on this clone: The same CDR3 also results from other DNA sequences found in this sample. This rearrangement joins TRBV9 to TRBJ1-4; TRBD1 agrees at 7 bases. Per the germline V gene, CDR1 is SGDLS and CDR2 is YYNGEE. V trimming: 0 bases; J trimming: 4 bases; junction bases outside the gene matches: 0. The CDR3 sequence is 14 residues long. CDR3 protein: CASSVGQGNEKLFF. Here the CDR3 DNA reads TGTGCCAGCAGCGTAGGACAGGGTAATGAAAAACTGTTTTTT. Full variable domain (remainder filled in from reference TRBV9 and TRBJ1-4): DSGVTQTPKHLITATGQRVTLRCSPRSGDLSVYWYQQSLDQGLQFLIQYYNGEERAKGNILERFSAQQFPDLHSELNLSSLELGDSALYFCASSVGQGNEKLFFGSGTQLSVL.

Worth noting for this clone: The germline gene is not matched at one end of the junction; a read error may be the cause. The chain recombines TRBV7-9 with TRBJ2-7; possibly TRBD2 for D (6 bases). Germline values: CDR1 SEHNR, CDR2 FQNEAQ (reference sequence). The CDR3 consists of 14 residues. For the CDR3, the DNA is TGTGACAGCAGCTTGGGGACTGATACCTACGAGCAGTACTTC. It encodes CDSSLGTDTYEQYF.

The chain carries TRBV4-1 and TRBJ2-5, with TRBD2 matching over 7 bases. The CDR3 contains 17 residues. Germline CDR1 and CDR2: MGHRA and YSYEKL. Trimming took 1 base from V and 5 from J; bases not matched to a gene: 13. The CDR3 region is CASSQVERAGVGETQYF. The CDR3 DNA reads TGCGCCAGCAGCCAAGTAGAACGGGCGGGAGTTGGGGAGACCCAGTACTTC.

V and J are TRBV28 and TRBJ2-1; no clear D gene. CDR3 length: 13 amino acids. Trimming took off 7 bases at V and 4 bases at J, with 11 bases between the two ends. Germline V CDR1 and CDR2: MDHEN, SYDVKM. This CDR3 reads CASNSPLYNEQFF. For the CDR3, the DNA is TGTGCCAGCAACTCCCCCCTGTACAATGAGCAGTTCTTC.

V gene TRBV6-5 combines with J gene TRBJ2-7, with D perhaps TRBD1 (6 bases). Germline V gene data show CDR1 as MNHEY and CDR2 as SVGAGI. The CDR3 extends over 14 amino acids. The V and J ends lost 7 bases and 5 bases respectively, with 18 bases between them. In DNA form, the CDR3 reads TGTGCCAGCACAACAACAGGGTTTGCCCACGAGCAGTACTTC. It codes for CASTTTGFAHEQYF.

This clone appeared a single time. The chain links TRBV2 to TRBJ2-5; no clear D. CDR3 length: 12 amino acids. V dropped 6 bases and J dropped 4 bases, with 9 bases sitting between them. CDR1 SNHLY and CDR2 FYNNEI come from the germline V gene. CDR3 protein: CASRNDGETQYF. In DNA, the CDR3 is TGTGCCAGCAGAAATGATGGAGAGACCCAGTACTTC.

The chain employs TRBV18 and TRBJ1-2; D not resolved. Per the germline V gene, CDR1 is KGHSH and CDR2 is LQKENI. The CDR3 is made up of 14 amino acids. Trimming shortened V by 2 bases and J by 7 bases, and 14 bases separated the two germline ends. CDR3 protein: CASSPIKGVGGYTF. CDR3 in DNA: TGTGCCAGCTCACCAATAAAGGGAGTCGGTGGCTACACCTTC.

The chain joins TRBV27 to TRBJ1-5; D is uncertain. From germline, CDR1 is MNHEY and CDR2 SMNVEV (reference sequence). The CDR3 is 18 residues long. Deletions cut 3 bases from V and 4 bases from J, with 22 bases between. CDR3 in amino acids: CASSLEYPSQAINQPQHF. For the CDR3, the DNA is TGTGCCAGCAGTTTGGAATACCCCAGTCAAGCCATTAATCAGCCCCAGCATTTT.

The J gene is TRBJ1-5, the V gene TRBV19; possible D gene TRBD1, 5 bases. Germline V gene data show CDR1 as LNHDA and CDR2 as SQIVND (reference sequence). CDR3 length: 20 amino acids. Trimming stripped 5 bases from V and 0 bases from J, with 26 bases between. The CDR3 is CASSPRRGTFGSTSNQPQHF. The CDR3 nucleotides read TGTGCCAGTAGTCCTAGGCGAGGGACTTTCGGATCGACTAGCAATCAGCCCCAGCATTTT. The whole variable domain, remainder taken from reference TRBV19 and TRBJ1-5, is DGGITQSPKYLFRKEGQNVTLSCEQNLNHDAMYWYRQDPGQGLRLIYYSQIVNDFQKGDIAEGYSVSREKKESFPLTVTSAQKNPTAFYLCASSPRRGTFGSTSNQPQHFGDGTRLSIL.

This CDR3 reads CASSEETLGQRQTQYF. The CDR3, as DNA: TGTGCCAGCAGTGAAGAAACTTTAGGACAGAGGCAGACCCAGTACTTC. The J gene is TRBJ2-5, the V gene TRBV6-1; maybe TRBD1 (6 bases). Germline V gene sequence: CDR1 MNHNS, CDR2 SASEGT. V was trimmed by 1 base and J by 6 bases, leaving 18 bases between them. The CDR3 extends over 16 amino acids.

CDR3 in DNA: TGCAGCCTACAGGGAATCACTGAAGCTTTCTTT. It codes for CSLQGITEAFF. This sequence joins TRBV20-1 and TRBJ1-1; a possible D gene is TRBD1 (6 bases). Germline V gene data show CDR1 as DFQATT and CDR2 as SNEGSKA (reference sequence). CDR3 length: 11 amino acids.

The chain recombines TRBV28 with TRBJ1-5, with D possibly matching TRBD1 (6 bases). Germline V gene lookup returns CDR1 MDHEN and CDR2 SYDVKM. The CDR3 totals 14 residues. The ends were cut back, 6 bases at V and 3 bases at J, with 12 bases in the middle. In DNA, the CDR3 is TGTGCCAGCAGACCCTGGACAGTCAATCAGCCCCAGCATTTT. This encodes CASRPWTVNQPQHF.

The chain is built from TRBV11-2 and TRBJ2-1, with D uncertain. The CDR3 runs 12 residues. V lost 5 bases, J lost 3 bases, and 5 bases lay in between. The germline CDR1 and CDR2 sequences are SGHAT and FQNNGV. CDR3 region: CASSRDYNEQFF. Written as DNA, the CDR3 is TGTGCCAGCAGCCGCGACTACAATGAGCAGTTCTTC.

The chain carries TRBV11-2 and TRBJ2-7; 7 nucleotides align to TRBD2. The germline V gene has CDR1 SGHAT and CDR2 FQNNGV. V shed 2 bases and J 0 bases; nucleotides not matched to a gene: 4. The length of the CDR3 is 15 residues. The CDR3 DNA sequence: TGTGCCAGCAGCTTACAGTCTAGCGGCTCCTACGAGCAGTACTTC. This encodes CASSLQSSGSYEQYF.

The chain carries TRBV19 and TRBJ1-1; D is undetermined. Per germline, CDR1 LNHDA and CDR2 SQIVND (reference sequence). CDR3 size: 11 residues. Trimming left V 6 bases short and J 4 bases short, with 6 bases between. The CDR3 sequence is CASSVGTEAFF. DNA of the CDR3: TGTGCCAGTAGCGTTGGCACTGAAGCTTTCTTT. Full variable domain (remainder filled in from reference TRBV19 and TRBJ1-1): DGGITQSPKYLFRKEGQNVTLSCEQNLNHDAMYWYRQDPGQGLRLIYYSQIVNDFQKGDIAEGYSVSREKKESFPLTVTSAQKNPTAFYLCASSVGTEAFFGQGTRLTVV.